This T cell receptor beta chain was captured by sequencing in a study of T cells in Graves' hyperthyroidism and ophthalmopathy. Across the whole study: At the time of initial diagnosis and before any treatment, peripheral blood was collected. The study's findings and limits: Ophthalmopathy, as predicted by the model, came a median around 6 months after the prediction. Separation of ophthalmopathy from stable hyperthyroidism was achieved by a 13 V-J model.

The germline gives CDR1 SGHTA, CDR2 FQGNSA. The CDR3 is made up of 12 amino acids. With V trimmed by 5 bases and J by 10 bases, 7 bases remained unmatched. Amplified TCR beta CDR3 regions derived from RNA transcripts. The TCR CDR3 first-round RT-PCR relied on the HTBI primer set. TCRdb re-derived calls from the multiplex PCR reads in MiXCR, one entry per CDR3 protein. The profile shows roughly 710,000 distinct CDR3 sequences, about 35% of them singletons. In its sample, this clonotype was seen a few times. Its antigen is not identified. Uncontrolled infection, other autoimmune disease, pregnancy and lactation each barred patients from inclusion.

This clonotype originated in a woman aged 40 to 50 with Graves' hyperthyroidism. This chain connects TRBV7-2 to TRBJ2-7; TRBD1 matches 8 bases. The specimen sequenced was blood. The CDR3 region is CASSLTPGGQYF. The CDR3 region has the DNA TGTGCCAGCAGCCTCACACCAGGGGGCCAGTACTTC.